The clone carrying this T cell receptor beta chain was seen a few times. Its antigen is unidentified. These data belong to a study of CD8+ T cells in alopecia areata. Noted treatment: oral pan-JAK inhibitor, 5-10 mg twice daily. General study findings and limits: Scalp clonality and expanded CD8+ clones among the top 100 fell significantly with tofacitinib. Sequence data from scalp samples additionally include resident alphabeta T cells of normal skin.

RNA was extracted and reverse transcribed into cDNA as the sequencing template. Method: immunoSEQ multiplex PCR; TCRdb's copy keeps in-frame clones and lacks some. Altogether around 270,000 clones are present, 58% being singletons, with the ten largest covering around 1.8%. The germline gives CDR1 SEHNR, CDR2 FQNEAQ (reference sequence). The CDR3 length is 17 residues. V lost 0 bases and J lost 0, with 12 bases in between. The source of this sequence is a human donor with alopecia areata. The chain employs TRBV7-9 and TRBJ1-3, with unresolved D. Here the sequenced sample was CD4+ T cells sorted from blood, taken at week 24, from a patient treated with tofacitinib. In DNA, the CDR3 is TGTGCCAGCAGCTTAGCGCGTCGGGCAGGCTCTGGAAACACCATATATTTT. As protein: CASSLARRAGSGNTIYF.